This TCR beta chain was obtained from a study of T-cell memory formation after mild COVID-19 (dated by TCRdb to the early 2020s). The study in broad terms: TCR sequence clusters from the two donors were found to be largely donor specific. Longitudinal TCRalpha and TCRbeta repertoire sequencing tracked T-cell clones expanding and contracting after mild COVID-19 in a couple of donors. Two young, previously healthy adult volunteers, one female and one male, were included in the cohort.

This clonotype was observed at least ten times. There is no known antigen for this receptor. The sample holds no much larger clone one base away, and base qualities are not on file. The sequencer listed for this sample is Illumina NovaSeq 6000. Using 5'RACE with constant-segment primers, TCRalpha and TCRbeta cDNA libraries were constructed, with sample barcodes and unique molecular identifiers added in the process. RNA was extracted from every sample with Trizol reagent. Libraries were amplified in two PCR steps, with a second sample barcode and Illumina TruSeq adapters added in the second step. Sequencing of libraries was performed on an Illumina NovaSeq with 2 x 150 bp paired-end reads. The published analysis was carried out like this. Demultiplexing of reads and collapsing into UMI-guided consensus sequences were performed with migec v1.2.7. Using mixcr v2.1.11, the UMI consensuses were aligned to TRA and TRB V and J templates and assembled into clonotypes. Expanded or contracted clonotypes were those called significant by both edgeR and NoisET, with noise models trained on biological replicates. edgeR calls used a false discovery rate-adjusted p below 0.01 and a log2 fold-change threshold of 1. As an exploratory analysis of dynamics, max-normalized trajectories of the 1000 most abundant clonotypes were examined by PCA with hierarchical clustering. The CD4 or CD8 phenotype of responding clones was assigned using the separately sequenced CD4+ and CD8+ repertoires. Starting from the raw public reads, TCRdb applied fastp trimming at Q25, assembled clones with MiXCR and retained in-frame beta chains. Rows merge per CDR3 protein into single entries with the most common DNA and genes. None of the V and J calls come from the authors' own analysis; TCRdb made them. This sample lists fewer than 250,000 distinct CDR3 sequences; over 9.5% were detected once. The ten largest clones take up 2.5% to 3.5% of the sample.

Overall study results and their limits: The study included only two mild cases, and larger cohorts that include severe cases with pre-infection samples were judged to be necessary. SARS-CoV-2 specificity of the second-wave clones peaking on day 37 was not confirmed. Some responding clones were found in pre-infection memory, which suggests that pre-existing cross-reactive memory T cells took part in the SARS-CoV-2 response. Balanced CD4/CD8 phenotypes were observed for clones contracting from day 15 to 85, whereas a bias towards CD4+ was observed for a second wave of clones expanding from day 15 to 37. Contracting CD4+ clones were found mainly in CM and EM memory subsets, while CD8+ clones were enriched in EMRA.

Ficoll-Paque density gradient centrifugation was used to isolate PBMCs. The source is a young man who had mild COVID-19 (a few samples of this study predate the infection). The sample titles of this study are shuffled in the database, so cell type and time point are left out; the donor was told from shared clones. The material sequenced was PBMCs or a T cell subset sorted from them (not recorded which).

The DNA is as follows: TGTGCCAGCAGCTCTTTTAGGGGCGGCAGTGAAGCTTTCTTT. Its protein is CASSSFRGGSEAFF. The sequence joins TRBV21-1 to TRBJ1-1; TRBD1, the table's D call, lacks a check against the DNA. TRBV21-1 corresponds to a pseudogene. Reading from cysteine to phenylalanine, the CDR3 counts 14 amino acids. Only the CDR3 DNA is retained, 42 bases long and in frame from the first base.